Below are 21 T cell receptor beta chains sequenced from a single sample in a study of control samples from healthy donors and cancer patients. Sequencing was performed with immunoSEQ multiplex PCR; in TCRdb, only in-frame clones are kept and a portion is missing. The table has roughly 100,000 clones, approximately 90% seen once. The sequencing input was blood. All receptors derive from a woman aged 30 to 39 in good health.

This chain links TRBV28 with TRBJ2-7, with a possible D match to TRBD2 (6 bases). CDR3 length: 15 residues. The germline V gene encodes CDR1 MDHEN and CDR2 SYDVKM. Trimming stripped 5 bases from V and 6 bases from J, with 20 bases between. The CDR3 is CASSGGGEESVEQYF. In DNA form, the CDR3 reads TGTGCCAGCAGTGGCGGCGGGGAGGAGTCTGTCGAGCAGTACTTC.

The V and J genes are TRBV18 and TRBJ2-5; tentatively, D is TRBD2 (5 bases). The CDR3 loop spans 13 amino acids. The V end lost 2 bases, the J end lost 5 bases, and 9 bases lay between the germline ends. Germline V gene lookup returns CDR1 KGHSH and CDR2 LQKENI. CDR3 sequence (DNA): TGTGCCAGCTCACCAAACGGGATGGAGACCCAGTACTTC. This translates into CASSPNGMETQYF.

The J gene is TRBJ1-2, the V gene TRBV18; D call uncertain. Trimming shortened V by 3 bases and J by 5 bases, and 13 bases separated the two germline ends. Germline V gene sequence: CDR1 KGHSH, CDR2 LQKENI. The CDR3 covers 14 residues. CDR3 DNA: TGTGCCAGCTCACCTAGGAGGGCGAATTATGGCTACACCTTC. Its protein product is CASSPRRANYGYTF. Looking up the rest from reference TRBV18 and TRBJ1-2 gives the full variable domain: NAGVMQNPRHLVRRRGQEARLRCSPMKGHSHVYWYRQLPEEGLKFMVYLQKENIIDESGMPKERFSAEFPKEGPSILRIQQVVRGDSAAYFCASSPRRANYGYTFGSGTRLTVV.

The chain couples TRBV30 to TRBJ2-7, with 9 positions matching TRBD2. After removal of 2 bases from V and 6 bases from J, the junction contained 11 bases not matched to a gene. CDR1 and CDR2 (germline): GTSNPN, SVGIG (reference sequence). The CDR3 spans 15 residues. CDR3 in DNA: TGTGCCTGGAGTCATCCGGGACTAGCTGTTCTCGAGCAGTACTTC. Translation gives CAWSHPGLAVLEQYF.

The J gene is TRBJ1-5, the V gene TRBV5-4; D ambiguous. V was pared by 0 bases and J by 0 bases, with 10 bases between. Germline V gene data show CDR1 as SGHNT and CDR2 as YYREEE (reference sequence). The CDR3 is 16 amino acids. CDR3 amino acids: CASSLGGGTSNQPQHF. CDR3 coding DNA: TGTGCCAGCAGCTTGGGGGGTGGCACTAGCAATCAGCCCCAGCATTTT.

The rearrangement uses TRBV6-6 and TRBJ1-1, with 9 positions matching TRBD1. Looked up from germline, CDR1 is MNHNY and CDR2 is SVGAGI (reference sequence). CDR3 size: 12 residues. Losses at the gene ends were 4 bases for V and 6 bases for J; bases not matched to a gene: 0. The CDR3 is CASSWTGAEAFF. Here the CDR3 DNA reads TGTGCCAGCAGTTGGACAGGGGCTGAAGCTTTCTTT.

The chain couples TRBV6-2 or TRBV6-3 to TRBJ2-1; 8 bases align to TRBD2. J lost 2 bases, V lost 5 bases, and 5 bases had no gene match. The CDR3 consists of 15 residues. In germline, CDR1 is MNHEY, CDR2 SVGEGT. CDR3 loop: CASSNLAGAYNEQFF. The CDR3 nucleotides read TGTGCCAGCAGTAACCTAGCGGGCGCCTACAATGAGCAGTTCTTC.

J is TRBJ2-3 and V is TRBV2; 10 bases are a match to TRBD2. CDR1 SNHLY and CDR2 FYNNEI come from the germline V gene. The J segment lost 0 bases and the V segment lost 3 bases, leaving 6 bases of the junction unmatched. This CDR3 comprises 17 residues. The CDR3 nucleotides are TGTGCCAGCAGTGATGACCTAGCGGGGGTTAGCACAGATACGCAGTATTTT. This codes for CASSDDLAGVSTDTQYF.

This clone has a handful of counts. This same CDR3 is encoded by further DNA sequences in the sample. The V call is TRBV19, the J call TRBJ1-2; D is ambiguous. V was pared by 2 bases and J by 8 bases, with 9 bases between. Germline assignment: CDR1 LNHDA and CDR2 SQIVND (reference sequence). CDR3 length: 12 residues. This chain's CDR3 is CASSIQGRGYTF. In nucleotides, the CDR3 is TGTGCCAGTAGTATACAAGGTCGGGGCTACACCTTC.

V gene TRBV29-1 combines with J gene TRBJ2-5; D remains unclear. V lost 4 bases and J 5 bases, leaving 11 bases between the germline ends. Germline V gene data show CDR1 as SQVTM and CDR2 as ANQGSEA. This CDR3 comprises 12 residues. CDR3 sequence (DNA): TGCAGCGTTGCGGTGCCGATGGAGACCCAGTACTTC. The encoded protein is CSVAVPMETQYF. Complete variable domain (other parts from reference TRBV29-1 and TRBJ2-5): SAVISQKPSRDICQRGTSLTIQCQVDSQVTMMFWYRQQPGQSLTLIATANQGSEATYESGFVIDKFPISRPNLTFSTLTVSNMSPEDSSIYLCSVAVPMETQYFGPGTRLLVL.

As DNA, the CDR3 is TGCGCCAGCAGCTTGGAAGCTGGGCGCCAAGAGACCCAGTACTTC. Amino acid sequence: CASSLEAGRQETQYF. The chain uses TRBV5-1 and TRBJ2-5; D is ambiguous. The germline V gene has CDR1 SGHRS and CDR2 YFSETQ. The CDR3 contains 15 residues. The V end lost 0 bases, the J end lost 1 base, and 10 bases lay between the germline ends. The variable domain in full, completed from reference TRBV5-1 and TRBJ2-5, reads KAGVTQTPRYLIKTRGQQVTLSCSPISGHRSVSWYQQTPGQGLQFLFEYFSETQRNKGNFPGRFSGRQFSNSRSEMNVSTLELGDSALYLCASSLEAGRQETQYFGPGTRLLVL.

Concerning this clone itself: One junction end disagrees with the germline gene, perhaps due to a read error. The V call is TRBV4-2, the J call TRBJ1-3; D gene ambiguous. From germline, CDR1 is LGHNA and CDR2 YNFKEQ. The CDR3 extends over 13 amino acids. The CDR3 protein is CASTQTPGNTIYF. The DNA of the CDR3 is TGTGCCAGCACCCAAACTCCTGGAAACACCATATATTTT.

The V gene is TRBV5-6, the J gene TRBJ1-2; the match to TRBD1 covers 8 bases. This CDR3 region has 14 residues. The ends lost 3 bases at V and 4 bases at J; junction bases unmatched: 5. Germline assignment: CDR1 SGHDT and CDR2 YYEEEE. The CDR3 here is CASSSTGVRYGYTF. The CDR3 DNA follows: TGTGCCAGCAGCTCGACAGGGGTCCGCTATGGCTACACCTTC.

The CDR3 region is CASSEVSLSSYNEQFF. CDR3 sequence (DNA): TGTGCCAGCAGTGAAGTCAGCTTGAGCTCCTACAATGAGCAGTTCTTC. V and J are TRBV2 and TRBJ2-1, with D uncertain. The germline gives CDR1 SNHLY, CDR2 FYNNEI. CDR3 length equals 16 residues. Trimming pared 1 base from V and 0 bases from J, leaving 10 bases between.

The chain has TRBV6-5 and TRBJ1-1, with D maybe TRBD1 (6 bases). V lost 4 bases to trimming and J lost 2 bases, with 11 bases between them. The CDR3 length is 14 residues. Per the germline V gene, CDR1 is MNHEY and CDR2 is SVGAGI. CDR3 sequence reads: CASSSRTANTEAFF. The CDR3 DNA follows: TGTGCCAGCAGTTCACGGACAGCCAACACTGAAGCTTTCTTT.

This chain connects TRBV27 to TRBJ2-2; D uncertain. The CDR3 covers 11 residues. Germline lookup yields CDR1 MNHEY and CDR2 SMNVEV (reference sequence). V was clipped by 11 bases and J by 5 bases, with 9 bases between them. CDR3 residues: CAPPGTGELFF. The CDR3 DNA reads TGTGCCCCCCCTGGGACCGGGGAGCTGTTTTTT.

The genes are TRBV7-3 and TRBJ2-1; D is possibly TRBD1 or TRBD2 (5 bases each). The ends were cut back, 5 bases at V and 3 bases at J, with 20 bases in the middle. In germline, CDR1 is SGHTA, CDR2 FQGTGA. There are 17 residues in the CDR3. This CDR3 is CASSPRPGTPLYNEQFF. CDR3 DNA: TGTGCCAGCAGCCCCCGTCCCGGGACCCCCCTCTACAATGAGCAGTTCTTC.

The CDR3 nucleotides are TGTGCCAGCAGCATCTCCGCGACAGGGAACAAGCTCCCTATGAACACCGGGGAGCTGTTTTTT. It yields the protein CASSISATGNKLPMNTGELFF. V is TRBV21-1 and J is TRBJ2-2; the table's D call, TRBD1, has no DNA check behind it. TRBV21-1 is described as a pseudogene. This CDR3 has 21 amino acids.

This rearrangement joins TRBV30 to TRBJ1-2; D is uncertain. With 0 bases removed from V and 4 bases from J, the gap between germline ends came to 9 bases. The CDR3 runs 13 residues. Germline CDR1 is GTSNPN and CDR2 is SVGIG (reference sequence). The CDR3 loop reads CAWSVSGLYGYTF. The CDR3 DNA sequence: TGTGCCTGGAGTGTAAGCGGGCTCTATGGCTACACCTTC.

The chain employs TRBV7-8 and TRBJ2-1; TRBD1 matches 10 bases. The CDR3 runs to 15 residues. Germline CDR1 reads SGHVS; CDR2 reads FQNEAQ. J gave up 4 bases and V 4 bases, and 4 bases lay outside the gene matches. This CDR3 is CASSSDRGSYNEQFF. For the CDR3, the DNA is TGTGCCAGCAGCTCGGACAGGGGGTCGTACAATGAGCAGTTCTTC.

V usage is TRBV11-2 and J usage is TRBJ2-5; 7 bases match TRBD2. CDR1 and CDR2 from the germline V gene are SGHAT and FQNNGV. The CDR3 runs to 14 residues. V lost 2 bases and J lost 3; bases outside the gene matches: 3. Written as DNA, the CDR3 is TGTGCCAGCAGCTTACAAAGCGGGGAAGAGACCCAGTACTTC. The encoded protein is CASSLQSGEETQYF.